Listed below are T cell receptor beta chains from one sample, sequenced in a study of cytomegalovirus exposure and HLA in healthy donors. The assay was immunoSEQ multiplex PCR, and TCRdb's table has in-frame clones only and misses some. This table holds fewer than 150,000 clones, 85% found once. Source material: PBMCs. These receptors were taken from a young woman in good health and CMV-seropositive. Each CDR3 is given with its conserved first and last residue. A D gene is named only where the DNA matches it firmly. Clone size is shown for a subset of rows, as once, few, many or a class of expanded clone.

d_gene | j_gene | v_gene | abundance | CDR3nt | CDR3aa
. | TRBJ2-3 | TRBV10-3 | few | TGTGCCATCAGTGCTAGGAGCGGGACAGATACGCAGTATTTT | CAISARSGTDTQYF
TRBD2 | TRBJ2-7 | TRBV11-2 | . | TGTGCCAGCAGCTTAGCGGGACTAGCAGACTACGAGCAGTACTTC | CASSLAGLADYEQYF
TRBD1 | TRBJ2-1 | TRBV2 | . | TGTGCCAGCAGACGGGACAGGGACAATGAGCAGTTCTTC | CASRRDRDNEQFF
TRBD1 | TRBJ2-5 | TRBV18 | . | TGTGCCAGCTCACCCTTGGACAGGACGGGGACCCAGTACTTC | CASSPLDRTGTQYF
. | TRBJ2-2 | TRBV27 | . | TGTGCCAGCAGACAGGGCGGCCCCGGGGAGCTGTTTTTT | CASRQGGPGELFF
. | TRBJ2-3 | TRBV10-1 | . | TGCGCCAGCAGTACCCACACAGGGACAGATACGCAGTATTTT | CASSTHTGTDTQYF
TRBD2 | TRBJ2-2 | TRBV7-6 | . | TGTGCCAGCAGCTTAGGACTAGCGGGAGGGCGTGGGGAGCTGTTTTTT | CASSLGLAGGRGELFF
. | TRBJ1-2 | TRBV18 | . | TGTGCCAGCTCGGAGGGATCCTATGGCTACACCTTC | CASSEGSYGYTF
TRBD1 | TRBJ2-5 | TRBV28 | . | TGTGCCAGCAGTTTCGGGACAGAGGGATACCAAGAGACCCAGTACTTC | CASSFGTEGYQETQYF
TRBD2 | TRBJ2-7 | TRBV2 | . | TGTGCCAGCACCCTTAATAGCGGGTACGAGCAGTACTTC | CASTLNSGYEQYF
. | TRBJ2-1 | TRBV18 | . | TGTGCCAGCTCACCACGTAGCAGCAATGAGCAGTTCTTC | CASSPRSSNEQFF
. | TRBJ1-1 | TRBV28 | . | TGTGCCAGCAGTCGGGCCGGGGGGCTCCACACTGAAGCTTTCTTT | CASSRAGGLHTEAFF
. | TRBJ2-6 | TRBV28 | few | TGTGCCAGCAGTTCCCCCCGGAGAAGGGGGGCCAACGTCCTGACTTTC | CASSSPRRRGANVLTF
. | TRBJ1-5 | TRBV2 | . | TGTGCCAGCACCGTGGAGGGCAATCAGCCCCAGCATTTT | CASTVEGNQPQHF
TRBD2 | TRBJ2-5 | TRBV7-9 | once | TGTGCCAGCAGCTTAGGACTAGCGGGAGGTGGAGAGACCCAGTACTTC | CASSLGLAGGGETQYF
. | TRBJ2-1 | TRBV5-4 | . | TGTGCCAGCAGCTTTTACAACAATGAGCAGTTCTTC | CASSFYNNEQFF
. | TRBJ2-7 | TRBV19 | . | TGTGCCAGTAGTATAGATACCCCCCAGGGGCCGAATTCCTACGAGCAGTACTTC | CASSIDTPQGPNSYEQYF
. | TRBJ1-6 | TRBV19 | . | TGTGCCAGTAGTACCACGACTGGCTCCTATAATTCACCCCTCCACTTT | CASSTTTGSYNSPLHF
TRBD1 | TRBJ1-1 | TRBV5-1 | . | TGCGCCAGCAGCCTGGGGGACAGATACACTGAAGCTTTCTTT | CASSLGDRYTEAFF
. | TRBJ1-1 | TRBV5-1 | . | TGCGCCAGCAGCTTGATGGCAGGGCCTACGAACACTGAAGCTTTCTTT | CASSLMAGPTNTEAFF
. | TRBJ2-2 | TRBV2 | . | TGTGCCAGCACTGGGCAGGGGAGCACCGGGGAGCTGTTTTTT | CASTGQGSTGELFF
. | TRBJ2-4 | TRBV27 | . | TGTGCCAGCAGCCCCCAGGCCGATGCCAAAAACATTCAGTACTTC | CASSPQADAKNIQYF
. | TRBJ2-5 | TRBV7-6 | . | TGTGCCAGCAGCTTAGGCGGGTTCCAAGAGACCCAGTACTTC | CASSLGGFQETQYF
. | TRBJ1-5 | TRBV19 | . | TGTGCCAGCATCAAGGGAGGTGGCAATCAGCCCCAGCATTTT | CASIKGGGNQPQHF
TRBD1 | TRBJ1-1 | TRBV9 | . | TGTGCCAGCAGCTCAGGGGGTAACACTGAAGCTTTCTTT | CASSSGGNTEAFF
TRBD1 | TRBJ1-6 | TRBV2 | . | TGTGCCAGCAGTGAAGGGGGACAGGGCCTGCCACCCCTCCACTTT | CASSEGGQGLPPLHF
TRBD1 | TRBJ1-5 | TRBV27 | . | TGTGCCAGCAGTACGACAGGGTGGAATCAGCCCCAGCATTTT | CASSTTGWNQPQHF
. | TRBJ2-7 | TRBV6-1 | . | TGTGCCAGCAGGGCCGACAGTTCCCGCTCCTACGAGCAGTACTTC | CASRADSSRSYEQYF
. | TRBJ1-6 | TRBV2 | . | TGTGCCAGCAGTGTTCCATGGGGGGAGGGCTCACCCCTCCACTTT | CASSVPWGEGSPLHF
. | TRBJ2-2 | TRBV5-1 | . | TGCGCCAGCAGCTTCCCAGGGTTTTACACCGGGGAGCTGTTTTTT | CASSFPGFYTGELFF
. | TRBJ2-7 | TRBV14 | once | TGTGCCAGCAGCCAAGCTGCGAAGGAGAACGAGCAGTACTTC | CASSQAAKENEQYF
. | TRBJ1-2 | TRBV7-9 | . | TGTGCCAGCAGCTTAGAAGCCCCTAACTTTGGCTACACCTTC | CASSLEAPNFGYTF
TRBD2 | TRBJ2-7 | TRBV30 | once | TGTGCCTGGAGGAGGGCAGCGGGGGCCTACGAGCAGTACTTC | CAWRRAAGAYEQYF
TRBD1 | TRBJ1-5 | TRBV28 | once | TGTGCCAGCAGTTTTATTTGGAACAGGGGGAAAGGGGGTCAGCCCCAGCATTTT | CASSFIWNRGKGGQPQHF
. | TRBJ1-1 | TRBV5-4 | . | TGTGCCAGCAGCTTGCTCCTCGGGGGGAACACTGAAGCTTTCTTT | CASSLLLGGNTEAFF
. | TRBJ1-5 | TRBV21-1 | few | TGTGCCAGCAGCAAAACACAGGGGGCGGGCCAGCCCCAGCATTTT | CASSKTQGAGQPQHF
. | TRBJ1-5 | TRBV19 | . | TGTGCCAGTAGTATGGGAGTAGTCAATCAGCCCCAGCATTTT | CASSMGVVNQPQHF
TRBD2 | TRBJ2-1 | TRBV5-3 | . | TGTGCCAGAAGCTTTCGGCAGCGGGGATACAATGAGCAGTTCTTC | CARSFRQRGYNEQFF
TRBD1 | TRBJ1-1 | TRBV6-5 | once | TGTGCCAGCAGTTCCTACAGGGGTCTGGACACTGAAGCTTTCTTT | CASSSYRGLDTEAFF
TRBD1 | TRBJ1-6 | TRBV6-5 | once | TGTGCCAGCAGTTACTCGGACAGGGCAGGTTCACCCCTCCACTTT | CASSYSDRAGSPLHF
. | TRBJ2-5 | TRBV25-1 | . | TGTGCCAGCAGTGAATCAGGACTCGACGGTAGGCAGTACTTC | CASSESGLDGRQYF
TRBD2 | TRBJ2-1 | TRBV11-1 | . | TGTGCCAGCAGCTTAACAGCGGGGGCAAACAATGAGCAGTTCTTC | CASSLTAGANNEQFF
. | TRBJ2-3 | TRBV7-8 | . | TGTGCCAGCACAAAGGAGGCTACGCAGTATTTT | CASTKEATQYF
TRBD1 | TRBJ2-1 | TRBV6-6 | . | TGTGCCAGCGATGGTGACAGGGGATACAATGAGCAGTTCTTC | CASDGDRGYNEQFF
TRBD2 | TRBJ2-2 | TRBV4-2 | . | TGTGCCAGCAGCCAAGATGCCCTAGCGGGGGTTCCCGGGGAGCTGTTTTTT | CASSQDALAGVPGELFF
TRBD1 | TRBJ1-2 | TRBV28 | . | TGTGCCAGCAGTTTAAGGGGACAGGGCCTTACCTATGGCTACACCTTC | CASSLRGQGLTYGYTF
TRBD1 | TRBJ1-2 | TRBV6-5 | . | TGTGCCAGCAGTAACCGGGACAGCCTCTATGGCTACACCTTC | CASSNRDSLYGYTF
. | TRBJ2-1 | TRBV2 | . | TGTGCCAGCAGTGAAGAGAGAGCGGTAGAGCAGTTCTTC | CASSEERAVEQFF
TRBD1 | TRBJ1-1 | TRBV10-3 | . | TGTGCCATCAGCGGGACAGGGGCGGACACTGAAGCTTTCTTT | CAISGTGADTEAFF
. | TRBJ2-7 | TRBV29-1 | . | TGCAGCCAGGGCGTTGGGAACGAGCAGTACTTC | CSQGVGNEQYF
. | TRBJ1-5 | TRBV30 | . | TGTGCCTGGAGTGAGGTGACAGGAACCAATCAGCCCCAGCATTTT | CAWSEVTGTNQPQHF
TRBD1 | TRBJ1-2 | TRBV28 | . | TGTGCCAGCAGTTTCCAGGGGGGAGGCTATGGCTACACCTTC | CASSFQGGGYGYTF
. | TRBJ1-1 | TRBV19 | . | TGTGCCAGTACCGTCCCAGCCGGGAGGTCCACTGAAGCTTTCTTT | CASTVPAGRSTEAFF